These 9 T cell receptor beta chains came from one sample sequenced in a study of T cells in Graves' hyperthyroidism and ophthalmopathy. The TCR beta CDR3 regions underwent amplification using RNA transcripts as the source. RT-PCR in the first round (using the HTBI primer set) targeted the TCR CDR3. TCRdb called the multiplex PCR reads again in MiXCR, with one record for every CDR3 protein. This table holds 500,000 or so distinct CDR3 sequences, more than 15% found once. Sequencing was done on a sample of blood. The origin of the receptors is a young woman with Graves' ophthalmopathy.

V usage is TRBV10-3 and J usage is TRBJ1-2, with 9 bases that match TRBD1. Trimming at V came to 10 bases and at J to 3 bases, leaving 9 bases not matched to a gene. CDR1 and CDR2 (germline): ENHRY, SYGVKD. The CDR3 is 14 amino acids. CDR3 loop: CATAPGQGYYGYTF. CDR3 coding DNA: TGTGCCACCGCGCCCGGACAGGGGTACTATGGCTACACCTTC.

This chain links TRBV6-5 with TRBJ2-5, with 7 bases matching TRBD2. Germline CDR1 reads MNHEY; CDR2 reads SVGAGI. CDR3 length: 16 amino acids. V was pared by 2 bases and J by 2 bases, with 8 bases of the junction left unmatched. The CDR3 coding sequence is TGTGCCAGCAGTTACCTTATGGCGGGGGAGCAAGAGACCCAGTACTTC. Amino acids: CASSYLMAGEQETQYF.

Regarding this clonotype: With a much larger clone just one base away, this may be a read error. The J gene is TRBJ2-2, the V gene TRBV12-3 or TRBV12-4; 11 bases agree with TRBD1. The CDR3 runs to 14 residues. The CDR3 region has the DNA TGTGCCAGCAGTCCCGGACAGGGGGCCGGGGAGCTGCTTTTT. It specifies CASSPGQGAGELLF.

This clonotype was recorded a few times. The gene calls are TRBV27 and TRBJ1-3; 8 nucleotides align to TRBD1. V was pared by 5 bases and J by 4 bases, with 16 bases of the junction left unmatched. This CDR3 comprises 18 residues. Germline CDR1 is MNHEY and CDR2 is SMNVEV (reference sequence). CDR3 residues: CASSPTALGTGPGNTIYF. CDR3 DNA sequence: TGTGCCAGCAGTCCAACCGCCCTCGGGACAGGTCCCGGAAACACCATATATTTT.

The sample holds many counts of this clonotype. The CDR3 DNA sequence: TGTGCCAGCAGCCAATGGACAGATACTAACTATGGCTACACCTTC. Its translation: CASSQWTDTNYGYTF. The chain couples TRBV3-1 to TRBJ1-2; maybe TRBD1 (6 bases). V was pared by 2 bases and J by 0 bases, with 10 bases between. Germline assignment: CDR1 LGHDT and CDR2 YNNKEL (reference sequence). The CDR3 length is 15 residues.

This clonotype was counted at least ten times. This sequence joins TRBV2 and TRBJ1-2, with D possibly matching TRBD1 (6 bases). Trimming shortened V by 7 bases and J by 8 bases, and 14 bases separated the two germline ends. Germline V lookup: CDR1 SNHLY, CDR2 FYNNEI. The CDR3 runs to 12 residues. Here the CDR3 DNA reads TGTGCCAGCAATACGGACAGAAGCGGCTACACCTTC. It codes for CASNTDRSGYTF.

Ten or more counts support this clonotype. The rearrangement joins TRBV3-1 to TRBJ1-1; tentatively, D is TRBD1 (6 bases). This CDR3 is 15 amino acids long. V was cut by 0 bases and J by 5 bases, with 13 bases left in between. Germline CDR1 reads LGHDT; CDR2 reads YNNKEL (reference sequence). This CDR3 reads CASSQDPAGETEAFF. CDR3 nucleotide sequence: TGTGCCAGCAGCCAAGATCCAGCAGGGGAGACTGAAGCTTTCTTT.

This clonotype has ten or more counts. The J gene is TRBJ2-3, the V gene TRBV28; 12 positions match TRBD2. The ends lost 3 bases at V and 5 bases at J; junction bases unmatched: 6. Germline CDR1 MDHEN, CDR2 SYDVKM. The CDR3 covers 16 residues. As DNA, the CDR3 is TGTGCCAGCAGTTTGACTAGCGGGAGTTGGGAAGATACGCAGTATTTT. It is translated as CASSLTSGSWEDTQYF.

This clonotype has a handful of counts. V is TRBV19 and J is TRBJ1-1, with 7 bases matching TRBD1. This CDR3 region has 13 residues. Germline loops: CDR1 LNHDA, CDR2 SQIVND (reference sequence). Trimming took 5 bases from V and 7 from J; bases not matched to a gene: 7. DNA of the CDR3: TGTGCCAGTAGTTTCCAGGGGGTGAGTGAAGCTTTCTTT. Its translation is CASSFQGVSEAFF.